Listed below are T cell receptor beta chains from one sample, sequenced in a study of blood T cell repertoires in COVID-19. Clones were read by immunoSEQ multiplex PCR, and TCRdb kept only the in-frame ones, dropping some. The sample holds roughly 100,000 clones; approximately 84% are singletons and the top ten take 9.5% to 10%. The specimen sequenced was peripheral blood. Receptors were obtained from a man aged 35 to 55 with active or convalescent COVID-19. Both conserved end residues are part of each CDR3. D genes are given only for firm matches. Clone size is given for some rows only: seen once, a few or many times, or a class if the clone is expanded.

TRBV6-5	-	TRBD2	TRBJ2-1	CASSYSLAGGGEQFF	TGTGCCAGCAGTTACTCTCTAGCGGGGGGAGGAGAGCAGTTCTTC
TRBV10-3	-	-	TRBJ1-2	CAISRTRQGTDYGYTF	TGTGCCATCAGTAGAACCCGGCAGGGGACGGATTATGGCTACACCTTC
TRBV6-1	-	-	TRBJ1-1	CASSESGHYTEAFF	TGTGCCAGCAGTGAATCGGGACACTACACTGAAGCTTTCTTT
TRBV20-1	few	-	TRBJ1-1	CSARVGDEAFF	TGCAGTGCTAGAGTAGGGGATGAAGCTTTCTTT
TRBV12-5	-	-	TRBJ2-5	CASGRRETQYF	TGTGCTAGTGGTCGCAGGGAGACCCAGTACTTC
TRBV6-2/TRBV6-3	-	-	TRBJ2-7	CASSLGGFKDEQYF	TGTGCCAGCAGTCTCGGGGGATTTAAAGACGAGCAGTACTTC
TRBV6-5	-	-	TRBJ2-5	CASSYRLVGETQYF	TGTGCCAGCAGTTACCGACTAGTGGGAGAGACCCAGTACTTC
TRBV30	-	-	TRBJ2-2	CAWKAGADTGELFF	TGTGCCTGGAAGGCAGGGGCCGACACCGGGGAGCTGTTTTTT
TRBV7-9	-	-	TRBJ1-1	CASSKQALNTEAFF	TGTGCCAGCAGCAAACAGGCATTGAACACTGAAGCTTTCTTT
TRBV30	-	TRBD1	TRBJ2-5	CAWGRTGVGQETQYF	TGTGCCTGGGGAAGGACAGGGGTTGGCCAAGAGACCCAGTACTTC
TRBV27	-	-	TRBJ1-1	CASSLIMGMNTEAFF	TGTGCCAGCAGTTTGATAATGGGCATGAACACTGAAGCTTTCTTT